The sequence of this T cell receptor beta chain was determined in a study of blood T cell repertoires in COVID-19 (dated by TCRdb to 2020 to 2022). Study-level background: Samples covering the acute and convalescent phases of COVID-19 were provided by collaborators in the United States, Italy and Spain. The prospective study material was composed of cDNA or gDNA derived from T cells, B-cell-depleted T cells, or PBMCs. Subjects who had been exposed to COVID-19, were actively infected with it, or had recovered from it provided the deeply sampled blood TCRbeta repertoires that made up the dataset. A freely available public database, intended as a resource for researchers studying the immune response to SARS-CoV-2, is where the repertoires were released. Samples came from the ongoing ImmuneRACE study (first 160 participants) plus 1,254 subjects from 6 global collaborators. Sample metadata almost always included a de-identified subject ID, COVID-19 status, age in years and sex. HLA class I and class II types, where available, came from metadata supplied by the sample provider rather than from assay-based typing. What the work shows at the level of the full study, not this receptor alone: The amount of clinical and demographic metadata varied by source and participant and was provided uncurated.

As concerns this clone: What this receptor recognizes is not known. No base quality information exists; no much larger clone differs at one position.

Whole blood was collected in K2EDTA tubes by collaborating institutions according to the institutions' own protocols. For TCRbeta analysis, collaborator samples were shipped as frozen whole blood, as isolated PBMCs, or as DNA extracted from either sample type. TCRbeta CDR3 regions were amplified from genomic DNA by means of the immunoSEQ Assay, a bias-controlled multiplex PCR. As for the authors' bioinformatics: The number of nucleated cells in each sample was estimated from the amplification of reference gene primers within the assay. To quantify the absolute abundance of each unique TCRbeta CDR3 rearrangement, sequence reads were collapsed and filtered. For each sample, productive Simpson clonality was calculated by taking the square root of Simpson's diversity index across productive rearrangements. Not all clones reach the TCRdb copy of this immuneACCESS table, which keeps in-frame sequences only. Checked studies attribute under half of the gap to unresolved V genes and leave the rest unexplained. V, J and clone size reflect that table, while D and trimming were determined from the DNA. The sample table contains 310,000 or so clones; only one count was recorded for 87% of them. Together, the top ten hold 1% of the sample.

Including the terminal cysteine and phenylalanine, the CDR3 comprises 13 residues. Only CDR3 DNA remains: 39 bases, in frame from the first base. Deletion took 5 bases off V and 3 bases off J, with a span of 11 bases between the germline ends. For CDR1 and CDR2, the germline V gene lists MRHNA and SNTAGT. Recombination linked TRBV6-4 to TRBJ2-7, with the D gene not clear enough to name. The sequence was collected from a man aged 50 to 59 with active or convalescent COVID-19. The sample comprised peripheral blood. The CDR3 corresponds to CASSHPRGYEQYF. The nucleotides read TGTGCCAGCAGTCACCCCCGCGGCTACGAGCAGTACTTC.